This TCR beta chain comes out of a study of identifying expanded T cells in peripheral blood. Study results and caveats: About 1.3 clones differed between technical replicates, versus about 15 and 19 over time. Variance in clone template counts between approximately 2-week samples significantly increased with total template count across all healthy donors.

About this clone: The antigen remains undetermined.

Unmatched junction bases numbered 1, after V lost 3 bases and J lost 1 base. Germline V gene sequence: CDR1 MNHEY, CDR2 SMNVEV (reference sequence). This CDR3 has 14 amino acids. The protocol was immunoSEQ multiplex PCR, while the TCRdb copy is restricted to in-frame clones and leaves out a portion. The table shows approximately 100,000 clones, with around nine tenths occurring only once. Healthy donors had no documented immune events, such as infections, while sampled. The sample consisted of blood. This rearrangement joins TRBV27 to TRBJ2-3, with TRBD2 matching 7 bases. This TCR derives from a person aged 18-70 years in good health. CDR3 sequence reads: CASSFGGGTDTQYF. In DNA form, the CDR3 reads TGTGCCAGCAGTTTTGGGGGGGGCACAGATACGCAGTATTTT.